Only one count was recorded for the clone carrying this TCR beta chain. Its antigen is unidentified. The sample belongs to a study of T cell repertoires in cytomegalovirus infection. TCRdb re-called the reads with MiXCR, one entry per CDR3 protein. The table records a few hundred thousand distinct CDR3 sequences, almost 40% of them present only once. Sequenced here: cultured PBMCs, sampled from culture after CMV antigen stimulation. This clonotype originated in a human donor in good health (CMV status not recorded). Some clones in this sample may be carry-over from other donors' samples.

The CDR3 protein is CASSSGAFREKLFF. The CDR3 nucleotides read TGTGCCAGCAGCTCTGGCGCATTTAGAGAAAAACTGTTTTTT. The rearrangement joins TRBV7-2 to TRBJ1-4, with D unresolved. Germline CDR1 SGHTA, CDR2 FQGNSA. CDR3 length equals 14 residues. Trimming pared 4 bases from V and 8 bases from J, leaving 14 bases between.